This TCR beta chain stems from a study of T cell responses to AZD1222 COVID-19 vaccine (dated by TCRdb to about 2021). Regarding the research as a whole: A total of 230 to 250 trial participants underwent TCR sequencing, of whom roughly 210 had received two doses of AZD1222 and around 25 had received two doses of the MenACWY control vaccine. Trial participants were enrolled into age subgroups of 18-55, 56-69 and 70-plus years, which contained 148, 28 and 57 TCR-sequenced participants, respectively. The research as a whole found: Reportedly, almost half of the unique spike-specific TCRs recognized epitopes lying outside the regions that are mutated in the B.1.351 and B.1.1.7 variants. After two AZD1222 doses, both the breadth and the depth of spike-specific TCRs were significantly higher than at day 0 and than in MenACWY recipients. CD4 TCRs associated with the vaccine covered the entire spike protein, and the dominant responses were in regions 160-218 and 743-854. Conclusions about previously exposed vaccinees were limited because only 6 or 7 AZD1222 recipients were SARS-CoV-2 seropositive at baseline. Because no samples from the day 14 peak response were available, repertoires could be characterized only after the peak T cell response. The 56-69-year group was small, and its depth increase did not reach significance, likely because of low power. Participants were mostly white British and included more females than males, and it was suggested by the authors that clonal diversity may have been underestimated.

A note on this clone: The target of this receptor is not known. Per-base quality was not reported, and no clone a single base away is much larger than it.

The CDR3 regions of human TCRbeta chains were analyzed by immunosequencing. As for the authors' bioinformatics: TCRs in the repertoires were matched against a reference library of SARS-CoV-2-specific TCRs that had been generated with the MIRA antigen-specificity platform. Breadth was defined as the fraction of unique TCRs that were SARS-CoV-2-associated, and depth was defined as the fraction of total T cells that were SARS-CoV-2-associated. Using the MIRA data, each spike-specific TCR was mapped to the spike region that the TCR reacts to and placed in a CD4 or CD8 class. Log10-transformed breadth and depth values were compared by one-way ANOVA with Sidak's multiple comparisons tests. TCRdb retrieved this table from immuneACCESS and kept in-frame rearrangements only. Not all clones are present; in checked studies, unresolved V genes account for under half, and no reason is known for the remainder. The DNA gave D and trimming, while V, J and clone size come from that table. The sample table contains 95,000 to 100,000 clones; only one count was recorded for 84% of them. The ten largest account for approximately 14% of the sample.

The meaning of the sample's time point label: about 28 days (+/-7) after the second vaccine dose. AZD1222 recipients whose second dose came at about 4 weeks and those whose second dose came at about 12 weeks were combined into one group, since spike-specific TCR depth and breadth did not differ between the two schedules. Samples from vaccinated people were obtained from the UK trials COV001 and COV002, which included a single-blind randomized controlled phase 2/3 trial of AZD1222 (ChAdOx1 nCoV-19) in healthy adults. Trial participant PBMC samples were collected at day 0 and day 28 after the second dose for TCRbeta chain sequencing. The germline V gene (reference sequence) gives CDR1 as PRHDT and CDR2 as FYEKMQ. V has 5 bases trimmed and J has 5 bases trimmed; junction bases matching no gene number 7. The CDR3 covers 15 residues, taking in both the cysteine and the phenylalanine. The read is trimmed to its CDR3 DNA, 45 bases read in frame from base 1.

The sequence is built from TRBV13 and TRBJ2-3, and 10 bases in between align with TRBD2. Sequencing was performed on peripheral blood, taken 28 days after the second AZD1222 dose. This TCR came from an adult who received the AZD1222 COVID-19 vaccine. CDR3 reads: CASSPRASGGDTQYF. The sequenced DNA is TGTGCCAGCAGCCCCCGGGCTAGCGGGGGAGATACGCAGTATTTT.